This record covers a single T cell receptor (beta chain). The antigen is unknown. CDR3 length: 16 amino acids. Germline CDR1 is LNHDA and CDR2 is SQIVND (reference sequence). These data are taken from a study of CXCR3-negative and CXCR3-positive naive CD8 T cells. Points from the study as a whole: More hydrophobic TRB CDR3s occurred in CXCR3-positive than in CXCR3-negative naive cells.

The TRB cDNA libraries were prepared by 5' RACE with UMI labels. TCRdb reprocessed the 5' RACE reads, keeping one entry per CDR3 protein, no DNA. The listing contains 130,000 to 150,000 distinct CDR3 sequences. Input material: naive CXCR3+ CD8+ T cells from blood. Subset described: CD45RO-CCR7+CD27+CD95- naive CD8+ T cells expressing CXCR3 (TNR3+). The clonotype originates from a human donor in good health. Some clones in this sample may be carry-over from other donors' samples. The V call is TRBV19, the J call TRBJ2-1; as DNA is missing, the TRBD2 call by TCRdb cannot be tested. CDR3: CASSISGWSGGNEQFF.